A selection of T cell receptor beta chains follows, all from one sample in a study of blood T cell repertoires in COVID-19. The table came from immunoSEQ multiplex PCR; TCRdb's copy has only in-frame clones and leaves some out. The table includes 320,000 or so clones, around nine tenths detected once. Sequencing used PBMCs or T cells enriched from blood (not recorded which). The receptors come from a man aged 60 to 75 who had recovered from COVID-19. Both conserved end residues are part of each CDR3. Each record gives: V gene, J gene, D gene, clone size, CDR3 protein, CDR3 DNA. The D gene is left open where the match is weak. Size is omitted from some rows. Given values are once, few, many or a class for expanded clones.

TRBV11-2	TRBJ2-7	TRBD1	-	CASSQGQDSYEQYF	TGTGCCAGCAGCCAGGGACAGGATTCCTACGAGCAGTACTTC
TRBV25-1	TRBJ2-5	TRBD2	-	CASSEWVLAGTTGETQYF	TGTGCCAGCAGTGAATGGGTACTAGCGGGAACGACGGGAGAGACCCAGTACTTC
TRBV4-1	TRBJ2-1	-	-	CASSQVMLNNEQFF	TGCGCCAGCAGCCAAGTTATGTTAAACAATGAGCAGTTCTTC
TRBV18	TRBJ2-3	-	-	CASQGRATDTQYF	TGTGCCAGCCAGGGGAGGGCCACAGATACGCAGTATTTT
TRBV9	TRBJ2-3	TRBD2	-	CASSSTTSGTSTDTQYF	TGTGCCAGCAGTTCGACAACTAGCGGGACTAGCACAGATACGCAGTATTTT
TRBV3-1/TRBV3-2	TRBJ2-1	-	-	CASRGLAKTYNEQFF	TGTGCCAGCAGAGGGCTAGCGAAAACCTACAATGAGCAGTTCTTC
TRBV20-1	TRBJ1-2	-	-	CSASGHQNYGYTF	TGCAGTGCTAGTGGGCACCAAAACTATGGCTACACCTTC
TRBV9	TRBJ2-1	-	-	CASSVEYRAYNEQFF	TGTGCCAGCAGCGTAGAGTACAGGGCGTACAATGAGCAGTTCTTC
TRBV6-5	TRBJ2-7	-	-	CASSPAGHEQYF	TGTGCCAGCAGTCCGGCAGGGCACGAGCAGTACTTC
TRBV2	TRBJ1-2	TRBD1	-	CASSEDRGLGGYTF	TGTGCCAGCAGTGAAGACAGGGGGCTTGGTGGCTACACCTTC
TRBV30	TRBJ1-5	-	-	CAWSAPLQGRGQPQHF	TGTGCCTGGAGTGCCCCACTACAGGGAAGGGGTCAGCCCCAGCATTTT
TRBV19	TRBJ2-2	-	-	CASSILGRVNTGELFF	TGTGCCAGTAGTATTCTTGGCAGGGTGAACACCGGGGAGCTGTTTTTT
TRBV21-1	TRBJ2-7	-	-	CASSKGVPGQGYEQYF	TGTGCCAGCAGCAAAGGCGTACCGGGACAGGGGTACGAGCAGTACTTC
TRBV14	TRBJ1-1	TRBD1	-	CASSQDYRQGARCTEAFF	TGTGCCAGCAGCCAAGATTACCGACAGGGGGCGCGGTGCACTGAAGCTTTCTTT
TRBV6-1	TRBJ2-7	-	-	CASSEDAAREQYF	TGTGCCAGCAGTGAAGACGCGGCACGCGAGCAGTACTTC
TRBV6-5	TRBJ2-2	-	-	CASSYLNTGELFF	TGTGCCAGCAGTTACCTGAACACCGGGGAGCTGTTTTTT
TRBV7-8	TRBJ2-7	-	-	CASSLAHNSYEQYF	TGTGCCAGCAGCTTAGCACACAACTCCTACGAGCAGTACTTC
TRBV4-3	TRBJ2-2	TRBD2	few	CASSQMAGAPGIGELFF	TGCGCCAGCAGCCAAATGGCGGGAGCCCCGGGTATCGGGGAGCTGTTTTTT
TRBV6-1	TRBJ2-7	TRBD2	-	CASSELAAPYYEQYF	TGTGCCAGCAGTGAACTAGCGGCCCCCTACTACGAGCAGTACTTC
TRBV19	TRBJ1-1	TRBD1	-	CASSPYRGDGTEAFF	TGTGCCAGTAGTCCCTACAGGGGAGACGGCACTGAAGCTTTCTTT
TRBV5-6	TRBJ2-1	TRBD2	-	CASSSNLGLASPEQFF	TGTGCCAGCAGCTCCAACTTGGGACTAGCGTCCCCTGAGCAGTTCTTC
TRBV28	TRBJ2-4	-	-	CASTRTEAAKNIQYF	TGTGCCAGCACTAGGACAGAGGCAGCCAAAAACATTCAGTACTTC
TRBV28	TRBJ2-7	TRBD1	-	CASSPQQGALPYEQYF	TGTGCCAGCAGTCCCCAACAGGGGGCCCTTCCCTACGAGCAGTACTTC
TRBV24-1	TRBJ1-4	TRBD1	few	CATSDSGTGATNEKLFF	TGTGCCACCAGTGATTCCGGGACAGGGGCAACTAATGAAAAACTGTTTTTT
TRBV5-4	TRBJ2-7	TRBD1	-	CASSRERDSSYEQYF	TGTGCCAGCAGCCGCGAAAGGGACAGTTCCTACGAGCAGTACTTC
TRBV4-3	TRBJ2-7	TRBD2	-	CASSQVSSGPYEQYF	TGCGCCAGCAGCCAAGTGTCTAGCGGTCCCTACGAGCAGTACTTC
TRBV7-2	TRBJ2-2	-	-	CASSLVRILGGELFF	TGTGCCAGCAGCTTAGTCCGAATCCTCGGCGGGGAGCTGTTTTTT
TRBV7-3	TRBJ2-3	TRBD2	-	CASSEGLAGRSDTQYF	TGTGCCAGCAGTGAGGGACTAGCGGGAAGGTCAGATACGCAGTATTTT
TRBV18	TRBJ2-2	TRBD1	-	CASSPTPGGYTGELFF	TGTGCCAGCTCACCAACTCCAGGGGGTTACACCGGGGAGCTGTTTTTT
TRBV4-1	TRBJ2-7	TRBD1	few	CASSPGQGTYEQYF	TGCGCCAGCAGCCCGGGACAGGGGACCTACGAGCAGTACTTC
TRBV6-5	TRBJ2-7	-	-	CASRKGGAISEQYF	TGTGCCAGCAGGAAGGGTGGGGCTATCTCCGAGCAGTACTTC
TRBV7-9	TRBJ1-5	-	-	CASSLGQGFSNQPQHF	TGTGCCAGCAGCTTAGGGCAGGGGTTCAGCAATCAGCCCCAGCATTTT
TRBV6-2/TRBV6-3	TRBJ1-4	TRBD1	-	CASSYSKDTGGHF	TGTGCCAGCAGTTACTCGAAAGACACAGGGGGCCATTTT
TRBV5-1	TRBJ2-1	TRBD1	-	CASSDRVINEQFF	TGCGCCAGCAGCGACAGGGTCATCAATGAGCAGTTCTTC
TRBV28	TRBJ2-7	TRBD1	-	CASSPGTGAPPHYEQYF	TGTGCCAGCAGCCCGGGGACAGGGGCCCCTCCCCACTACGAGCAGTACTTC
TRBV6-6	TRBJ2-2	-	-	CASSRTGELFF	TGTGCCAGCAGCAGAACCGGGGAGCTGTTTTTT
TRBV6-5	TRBJ2-5	TRBD1	-	CASSYYRGLEETQYF	TGTGCCAGCAGTTACTACAGGGGGTTAGAAGAGACCCAGTACTTC
TRBV7-2	TRBJ2-1	-	-	CASSPPGSYNEQFF	TGTGCCAGCAGCCCTCCAGGCTCCTACAATGAGCAGTTCTTC
TRBV10-3	TRBJ2-7	TRBD2	-	CAISESGLAAYEQYF	TGTGCCATCAGTGAGTCCGGACTAGCGGCCTACGAGCAGTACTTC
TRBV5-4	TRBJ2-7	TRBD2	once	CASSLKTSGRYEQYF	TGTGCCAGCAGCTTGAAAACTAGCGGTAGGTACGAGCAGTACTTC
TRBV7-9	TRBJ2-5	-	-	CASSVPLAETQYF	TGTGCCAGCAGCGTCCCCCTCGCGGAGACCCAGTACTTC
TRBV11-2	TRBJ2-1	TRBD2	-	CASSFLLAGEHEQFF	TGTGCCAGCAGCTTCCTTCTAGCGGGAGAACATGAGCAGTTCTTC
TRBV29-1	TRBJ1-1	TRBD1	-	CSVTGLNTEAFF	TGCAGCGTGACAGGGCTGAACACTGAAGCTTTCTTT
TRBV15	TRBJ1-2	-	-	CATSRGQVGNYGYTF	TGTGCCACCAGCAGAGGACAGGTCGGTAACTATGGCTACACCTTC
TRBV11-3	TRBJ2-1	-	-	CASRGEGEQFF	TGTGCCAGCAGAGGAGAGGGTGAGCAGTTCTTC
TRBV9	TRBJ1-6	TRBD1	-	CASSVGGQGDSPLHF	TGTGCCAGCAGCGTAGGTGGACAGGGGGACTCACCCCTCCACTTT
TRBV28	TRBJ1-4	TRBD1	-	CASSSGTVVEKLFF	TGTGCCAGCAGTTCCGGGACAGTTGTTGAAAAACTGTTTTTT
TRBV10-3	TRBJ2-1	TRBD2	-	CAISGGEGGRAYNEQFF	TGTGCCATCAGTGGAGGAGAAGGCGGGAGGGCGTACAATGAGCAGTTCTTC
TRBV5-1	TRBJ2-7	-	-	CASSFQSGTRLSYEQYF	TGCGCCAGCAGCTTCCAATCCGGGACAAGGTTATCCTACGAGCAGTACTTC
TRBV18	TRBJ2-2	-	-	CASSPRGVDTGELFF	TGTGCCAGCTCACCTCGCGGAGTCGACACCGGGGAGCTGTTTTTT